The entry below describes one TCR beta chain. No antigen is known for it. Base qualities are missing; no much larger clone stands one base away. This entry comes from a study of cytomegalovirus exposure and HLA in healthy donors (dated by TCRdb to the late 2010s). About the investigation overall: According to a later analysis, the 120 or so validation repertoires were produced on the same platform as the roughly 600 repertoires of the first cohort. The study aimed to test whether cataloging public T cell receptors could reveal signatures of past pathogen exposure. A separate validation cohort of over a hundred different subjects was used in addition to the roughly 700-subject first cohort. The study combined high-throughput TCR immunosequencing, statistical association of individual TCRs with disease status, and machine learning to predict cytomegalovirus infection status. Study-wide conclusions, independent of this receptor: In vitro tests confirmed that a few of the cytomegalovirus-associated TCR beta chains recognize cytomegalovirus antigens. A later analysis found that TCRs clustered in the first cohort also tended to co-occur in the 120 or so validation repertoires, with approximately 94% of cluster scores above 0. The study gave a list of over 150 TCR beta chains associated with cytomegalovirus. The classifier was reported to diagnose cytomegalovirus status with high specificity and sensitivity in both the original and validation cohorts. It was suggested by the authors that the approach could potentially be generalized to other disease states and immunological phenotypes. Most TCR sequences were seen in very few donors, while some public TCRs were found in many individuals. A later analysis lacked HLA typing for the validation cohort, so it scored co-occurrence in that cohort across all 130 or so repertoires.

Library construction relied on the immunoSEQ multiplex PCR assay. For the original study's pipeline: A statistical classification framework was built for diagnosing cytomegalovirus status from the catalog of TCR beta chain sequences. TCRdb re-hosts the immuneACCESS table, in-frame sequences only. Its copies lack some clones; in the studies checked, an unresolved V gene accounts for under half of them, and the cause for the rest is not known. The V and J calls and the clone size are those of that table, but D and trimming were determined from the DNA. This sample comprises 100,000 to 150,000 clones, around 92% of them detected only once. The top ten clones comprise 3% to 3.5% of the sample. The donors were included in the validation cohort of around 120 subjects, a group kept apart from the roughly 700-subject first cohort. Material: PBMCs. This sequence originates from a man aged 25-45 years in good health and CMV-seronegative.

The CDR3 corresponds to CASSFWGEETQYF. The nucleotides read TGTGCCAGCAGCTTTTGGGGGGAAGAGACCCAGTACTTC. The chain is made from TRBV7-9 and TRBJ2-5; the D gene is possibly TRBD2, with 6 bases matching. Trimming takes 3 bases from V and 3 bases from J, and the germline ends sit 8 bases apart. Its CDR3 holds 13 amino acids, cysteine through phenylalanine. The only DNA kept is the CDR3, 39 bases in frame from the first base. Per the germline V gene (reference sequence), SEHNR is the CDR1 and FQNEAQ is the CDR2.